A single sample gave rise to the 16 T cell receptor beta chains below, sequenced in a study of vaccination effects on CD4 cells after COVID-19. After less than 11 days in culture, the CD4+ T cells were isolated. Only in-frame clones appear in the TCRdb table, and some are missing; sequencing was by immunoSEQ multiplex PCR. This repertoire shows about 45,000 clones, roughly four fifths found once; its top ten account for around 7.9%. These receptors have no identified antigens. The specimen was CD4+ T cells from PBMCs cultured without peptide, collected before COVID-19 vaccination. Source of these receptors: a human donor who had a prior SARS-CoV-2 infection.

CDR3 DNA sequence: TGTGCCAGCAGCCCGGGACAGGGAATGGCTGCTGGAAACACCATATATTTT. This codes for CASSPGQGMAAGNTIYF. V gene TRBV9 combines with J gene TRBJ1-3; 9 nucleotides agree with TRBD1. Germline V CDR1 and CDR2: SGDLS, YYNGEE. V lost 4 bases to trimming and J lost 2 bases; unmatched junction nucleotides: 10. The CDR3 is 17 amino acids.

The rearrangement uses TRBV11-3 and TRBJ1-4, with 8 bases identical to TRBD1. Losses at the gene ends were 2 bases for V and 4 bases for J; bases not matched to a gene: 6. The CDR3 is 16 amino acids. Per the germline V gene, CDR1 is SGHNT and CDR2 is YENEEA. The CDR3 sequence is CASSLRGQVYNEKLFF. DNA of the CDR3: TGTGCCAGCAGCTTACGGGGACAGGTTTATAATGAAAAACTGTTTTTT.

In DNA, the CDR3 is TGCGCCAGCAGCCAGGGACAGCTACTCCTTAACTATGGCTACACCTTC. It yields the protein CASSQGQLLLNYGYTF. The rearrangement links TRBV4-1 to TRBJ1-2; TRBD1 agrees at 7 bases. Germline lookup yields CDR1 MGHRA and CDR2 YSYEKL. This CDR3 has 16 residues. Trimming took 3 bases from V and 1 from J; bases not matched to a gene: 8.

The rearrangement joins TRBV11-3 to TRBJ2-5; the D call may be TRBD1 or TRBD2 (5 bases each). CDR3 length equals 18 residues. Trimming took off 1 base at V and 7 bases at J, with 25 bases between the two ends. Germline CDR1 is SGHNT and CDR2 is YENEEA. The CDR3 spells CASSLGHRRSAGTMTQYF. The CDR3 DNA sequence: TGTGCCAGCAGCTTAGGTCACCGTCGGTCGGCAGGGACCATGACCCAGTACTTC.

This rearrangement joins TRBV7-9 to TRBJ2-3; possibly TRBD1 or TRBD2 for D (5 bases each). This CDR3 comprises 14 residues. The germline V gene has CDR1 SEHNR and CDR2 FQNEAQ (reference sequence). The germline V and J ends were trimmed by 5 bases and 7 bases, with 16 bases remaining between them. CDR3 region: CASSPSGTLNTQYF. The CDR3 coding sequence is TGTGCCAGCAGCCCATCCGGGACGCTAAATACGCAGTATTTT.

The genes are TRBV13 and TRBJ2-2, with D possibly TRBD2 on 5 matching bases. The V gene's germline CDR1 is PRHDT and CDR2 FYEKMQ (reference sequence). The CDR3 is 14 amino acids. Trimming removed 3 bases at V and 7 bases at J, with 12 bases between. The CDR3 coding sequence is TGTGCCAGCAGCTTGGTGCGGGTTGGCGGGGAGCTGTTTTTT. This translates into CASSLVRVGGELFF.

This clone has a single count. V is TRBV2 and J is TRBJ2-2; 8 positions agree with TRBD2. The length of the CDR3 is 14 residues. The germline gives CDR1 SNHLY, CDR2 FYNNEI. V shed 3 bases and J 4 bases; nucleotides not matched to a gene: 1. The CDR3 here is CASSDGRGTGELFF. CDR3 nucleotides: TGTGCCAGCAGTGACGGGAGGGGCACCGGGGAGCTGTTTTTT.

V usage is TRBV18 and J usage is TRBJ2-7; 8 nucleotides line up with TRBD1. The V gene end was trimmed by 0 bases and the J gene end by 2 bases; junction bases not matched to a gene: 9. The CDR3 is made up of 17 amino acids. Germline V gene lookup returns CDR1 KGHSH and CDR2 LQKENI. CDR3 region: CASSPPLTGGAPYEQYF. CDR3 sequence (DNA): TGTGCCAGCTCACCACCGTTAACAGGGGGAGCTCCCTACGAGCAGTACTTC.

This chain links TRBV5-1 with TRBJ1-4, with 7 positions matching TRBD1. The germline V gene encodes CDR1 SGHRS and CDR2 YFSETQ. The CDR3 has 13 residues. With V trimmed by 6 bases and J by 5 bases, 4 bases remained unmatched. CDR3 amino acids: CASKQGSNEKLFF. In nucleotides, the CDR3 is TGCGCCAGCAAACAGGGGTCCAATGAAAAACTGTTTTTT.

V and J are TRBV5-1 and TRBJ2-7, with TRBD2 identical over 8 bases. The CDR3 has 14 amino acids. Trimming removed 4 bases from V and 2 bases from J; junction bases left unmatched: 5. The germline gives CDR1 SGHRS, CDR2 YFSETQ. DNA of the CDR3: TGCGCCAGCAGCATTAGCGGGAACGCCTACGAGCAGTACTTC. Amino acid sequence: CASSISGNAYEQYF.

The CDR3 spells CASSDSGDQETQYF. Written as DNA, the CDR3 is TGTGCCAGCAGTGATAGCGGGGACCAAGAGACCCAGTACTTC. The gene calls are TRBV28 and TRBJ2-5; 8 bases fit TRBD2. Trimming removed 5 bases from V and 0 bases from J; junction bases left unmatched: 2. CDR1 MDHEN and CDR2 SYDVKM come from the germline V gene. The CDR3 is made up of 14 amino acids.

The chain uses TRBV5-4 and TRBJ2-5; no clear D. This CDR3 contains 13 residues. CDR1 SGHNT and CDR2 YYREEE come from the germline V gene (reference sequence). V gave up 0 bases and J gave up 5 bases, with 8 bases separating them. The CDR3 protein is CASSLGVVETQYF. The CDR3 nucleotides read TGTGCCAGCAGCTTGGGGGTAGTGGAGACCCAGTACTTC.

The CDR3 sequence: CARSLCKERTYEQYF. CDR3 bases: TGTGCCAGAAGCTTGTGTAAGGAAAGGACCTACGAGCAGTACTTC. This chain links TRBV5-3 with TRBJ2-7; unclear D gene. TRBV5-3 is an ORF, and what it does is uncertain. This CDR3 is built from 15 residues. V was pared by 1 base and J by 2 bases, with 13 bases between.

This clone came up a few times. The rearrangement uses TRBV2 and TRBJ2-4, with no clear D. The germline CDR1 and CDR2 sequences are SNHLY and FYNNEI. Deletions cut 0 bases from V and 15 bases from J, with 15 bases between. There are 13 residues in the CDR3. DNA of the CDR3: TGTGCCAGCAGTGAAGCGCTTAGCATTGCTCCGTACTTC. Its translation is CASSEALSIAPYF.

This chain joins TRBV4-3 and TRBJ1-1, with 10 bases that match TRBD1. The CDR3 loop spans 15 amino acids. The V and J ends lost 6 bases and 3 bases, in that order; junction bases with no gene match: 7. Germline V lookup: CDR1 LGHNA, CDR2 YSLEER. As DNA, the CDR3 is TGCGCCAGCAGTCCGGGACAGGGGCGTCACACTGAAGCTTTCTTT. This codes for CASSPGQGRHTEAFF.

This clone was recorded a few times. CDR3 in DNA: TGTGCCTGGAGTCACCGGGACGGAACGTTTACCTACGAGCAGTACTTC. Amino acids: CAWSHRDGTFTYEQYF. The rearrangement uses TRBV30 and TRBJ2-7; D is possibly TRBD1 or TRBD2 (5 bases each). CDR1 and CDR2 from the germline V gene are GTSNPN and SVGIG (reference sequence). The CDR3 loop spans 16 amino acids. V gave up 2 bases and J gave up 2 bases, with 19 bases separating them.